This TCR beta chain appears in the sequencing data of a study of early T cells in non-severe SARS-CoV-2 infection. In the study overall: The authors sequenced bulk RNA from unsorted whole blood, leaving chains unpaired. Study-wide results and limits: Lookups in VDJdb leaned toward anti-spike CD8 responses and missed private and CD4 specificities.

Trimming took 0 bases from V and 1 from J; bases not matched to a gene: 0. In germline, CDR1 is MNHNY, CDR2 SVGAGI (reference sequence). CDR3 size: 17 residues. The count of this clonotype is one. As yet, its antigen is unknown. The library protocol tagged individual cDNA molecules with unique molecular identifiers. MiXCR, run by TCRdb on the 5' RACE reads, gives a single entry per CDR3 protein. Found here are about 70,000 distinct CDR3 sequences, 11% of them singletons; the top ten hold about 4.8%. Source material: whole blood. This clonotype was sampled from an adult who was a healthcare worker with PCR-confirmed SARS-CoV-2 infection or an uninfected control (not recorded which). The chain is built from TRBV6-6 and TRBJ2-3; TRBD2 matches at 14 bases. The CDR3 spells CASSYSTSGGGTDTQYF. CDR3 sequence (DNA): TGTGCCAGCAGTTACTCGACTAGCGGGGGGGGCACAGATACGCAGTATTTT.